The present T cell receptor (beta chain) was sequenced within a study of ipilimumab plus nivolumab after autologous stem cell transplantation. Study information: Typical patient got 5 ipilimumab doses and fewer than 10 nivolumab doses (median).

Profiled with immunoSEQ multiplex PCR; TCRdb holds only in-frame clones, not every one. Counted here are around 17,000 clones, about 65% occurring once; the ten biggest clones make up more than 20%. There are 13 residues in the CDR3. Germline trimming cut 3 bases from V and 8 bases from J; bases unmatched to any gene: 5. Per germline, CDR1 KGHSH and CDR2 LQKENI. Sequencing was performed on PBMCs, taken in a trial of ipilimumab plus nivolumab as post-transplant consolidation. This sequence was found in a male donor with diffuse large B-cell lymphoma. V usage is TRBV18 and J usage is TRBJ1-2; the match to TRBD1 covers 8 bases. The CDR3 DNA reads TGTGCCAGCTCACCCCAGGGGGCGAAGGGCTACACCTTC. As protein: CASSPQGAKGYTF. Full variable domain (remainder filled in from reference TRBV18 and TRBJ1-2): NAGVMQNPRHLVRRRGQEARLRCSPMKGHSHVYWYRQLPEEGLKFMVYLQKENIIDESGMPKERFSAEFPKEGPSILRIQQVVRGDSAAYFCASSPQGAKGYTFGSGTRLTVV.